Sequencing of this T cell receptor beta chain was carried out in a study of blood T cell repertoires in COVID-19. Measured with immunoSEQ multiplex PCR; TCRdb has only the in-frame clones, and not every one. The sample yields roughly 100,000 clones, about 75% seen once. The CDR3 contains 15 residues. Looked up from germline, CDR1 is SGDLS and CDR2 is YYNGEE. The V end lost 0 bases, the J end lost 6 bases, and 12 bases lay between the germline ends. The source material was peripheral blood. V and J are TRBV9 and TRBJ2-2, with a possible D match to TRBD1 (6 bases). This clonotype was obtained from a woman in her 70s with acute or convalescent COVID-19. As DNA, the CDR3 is TGTGCCAGCAGCGTAGTCTCAGGGGTACCCGGGGAGCTGTTTTTT. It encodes CASSVVSGVPGELFF. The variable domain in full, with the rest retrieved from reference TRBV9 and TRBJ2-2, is DSGVTQTPKHLITATGQRVTLRCSPRSGDLSVYWYQQSLDQGLQFLIQYYNGEERAKGNILERFSAQQFPDLHSELNLSSLELGDSALYFCASSVVSGVPGELFFGEGSRLTVL.